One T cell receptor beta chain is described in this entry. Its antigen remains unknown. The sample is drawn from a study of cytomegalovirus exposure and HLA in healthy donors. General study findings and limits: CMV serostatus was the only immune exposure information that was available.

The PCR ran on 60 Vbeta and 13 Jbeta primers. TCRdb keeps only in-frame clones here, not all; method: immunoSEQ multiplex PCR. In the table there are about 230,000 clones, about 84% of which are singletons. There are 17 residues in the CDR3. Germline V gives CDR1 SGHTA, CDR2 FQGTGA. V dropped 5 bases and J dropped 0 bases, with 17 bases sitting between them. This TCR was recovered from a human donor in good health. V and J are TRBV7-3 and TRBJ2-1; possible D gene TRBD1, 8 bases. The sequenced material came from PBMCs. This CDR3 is CASSPTGGGYSYNEQFF. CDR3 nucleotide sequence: TGTGCCAGCAGCCCAACAGGGGGGGGCTACTCCTACAATGAGCAGTTCTTC.